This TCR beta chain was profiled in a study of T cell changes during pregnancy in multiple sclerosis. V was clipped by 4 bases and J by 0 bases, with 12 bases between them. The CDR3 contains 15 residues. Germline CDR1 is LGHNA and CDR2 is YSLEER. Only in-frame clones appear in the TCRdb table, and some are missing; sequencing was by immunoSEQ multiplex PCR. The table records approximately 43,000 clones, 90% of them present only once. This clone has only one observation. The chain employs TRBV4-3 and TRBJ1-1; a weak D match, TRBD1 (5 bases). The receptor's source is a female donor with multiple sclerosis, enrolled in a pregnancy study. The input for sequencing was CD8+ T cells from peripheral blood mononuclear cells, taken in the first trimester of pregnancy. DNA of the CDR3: TGCGCCAGCAGCCCTGCGGCAGGGATGAACACTGAAGCTTTCTTT. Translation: CASSPAAGMNTEAFF.